This entry lists 5 T cell receptor beta chains sequenced from one sample in a study of beta chain features in type 1 diabetes (dated by TCRdb to the late 2010s). These receptors are not linked to any known antigen. The research as a whole found: A moderate but significant shortening of TCRB CDR3 length was observed in type 1 diabetes patients in all four CD4+ subsets.

The library was prepared using the immunoSEQ multiplex PCR assay. The High Capacity cDNA Reverse Transcription Kit was used to reverse transcribe all of the isolated RNA, meaning that expressed TCRB transcripts were what got sequenced. The source is immuneACCESS, and TCRdb retained only in-frame sequences with V and J called. Part of the clones is not carried over; for the studies checked, unresolved V genes explain less than half of this, and the remainder is unexplained. For this sample the table gives some 700,000 clones, of which roughly 13% were detected only once. 0.02% to 0.025% of the sample lies in the top ten. The sequenced sample was naive CD4+ T cells from blood. The intended sense of this specimen's cell subset or site label: true naive CD4+ T cells. These TCRs come from a young man with type 1 diabetes.

V gene TRBV10-3 combines with J gene TRBJ2-1; 9 nucleotides agree with TRBD1. This CDR3 comprises 12 residues. The trim removed 7 bases at V and 10 bases at J, leaving 5 bases unmatched. Germline V gene sequence: CDR1 ENHRY, CDR2 SYGVKD. This chain's CDR3 is CAITGDRDEQFF. CDR3 bases: TGTGCCATCACCGGGGACAGGGACGAGCAGTTCTTC.

For this clone: Other DNA sequences in the same sample also yield this CDR3. The chain employs TRBV7-2 and TRBJ2-1; 11 positions match TRBD2. The CDR3 extends over 15 amino acids. J lost 9 bases, V lost 8 bases, and 12 bases had no gene match. Per the germline V gene, CDR1 is SGHTA and CDR2 is FQGNSA. CDR3 sequence: CASRGTSGGWGEQFF. The CDR3 nucleotides are TGTGCCAGCCGGGGGACTAGCGGAGGGTGGGGTGAGCAGTTCTTC.

This chain links TRBV30 with TRBJ1-1, with TRBD1 as a possible D gene (5 bases). The length of the CDR3 is 12 residues. Trimming cost V 2 bases and J 7 bases, with 11 bases left between them. From germline, CDR1 is GTSNPN and CDR2 SVGIG (reference sequence). The CDR3 region has the DNA TGTGCCTGGAGTACTCAGGGTTTTGAAGCTTTCTTT. Protein product: CAWSTQGFEAFF.

The genes are TRBV11-1 and TRBJ2-1; no firm D call. From germline, CDR1 is SGHAT and CDR2 FQDESV (reference sequence). V dropped 1 base and J dropped 2 bases, with 9 bases sitting between them. This CDR3 has 15 residues. The CDR3 sequence: CASSLGISTYNEQFF. In nucleotides, the CDR3 is TGTGCCAGCAGCTTAGGGATTTCAACCTACAATGAGCAGTTCTTC. The entire variable domain, with the rest obtained from reference TRBV11-1 and TRBJ2-1, is as follows: EAEVAQSPRYKITEKSQAVAFWCDPISGHATLYWYRQILGQGPELLVQFQDESVVDDSQLPKDRFSAERLKGVDSTLKIQPAELGDSAMYLCASSLGISTYNEQFFGPGTRLTVL.

This clone was observed a few times. This chain uses TRBV6-5 with TRBJ1-2; TRBD1 agrees at 7 bases. From germline, CDR1 is MNHEY and CDR2 SVGAGI. Trimming at V came to 2 bases and at J to 1 base, leaving 1 base not matched to a gene. The CDR3 runs 14 residues. The CDR3 coding sequence is TGTGCCAGCAGTTACGGACAGGATAACTATGGCTACACCTTC. Amino acid sequence: CASSYGQDNYGYTF.